A selection of T cell receptor beta chains follows, all from one sample in a study of blood T cell repertoires in COVID-19. Some clones are missing from TCRdb's copy, which holds only in-frame ones; the method was immunoSEQ multiplex PCR. Of 260,000 or so clones listed, about nine tenths are singletons. Sequences were obtained from PBMCs or T cells enriched from blood (not recorded which). These receptors were obtained from a woman in her thirties or forties with acute COVID-19. The CDR3 runs from the conserved cysteine through the conserved F or W. D genes are given only for firm matches. The listing skips clone size in some rows; elsewhere it reads once, few, many or a size class.

V gene,D gene,J gene,clone size,CDR3 DNA,CDR3 protein
TRBV5-1,TRBD2,TRBJ2-5,NA,TGCGCCAGCAGCCTGACTAGCCGGGAGGAGACCCAGTACTTC,CASSLTSREETQYF
TRBV24-1,TRBD2,TRBJ2-1,once,TGTGCCACCACCGGGACTAGCGGCAACAATGAGCAGTTCTTC,CATTGTSGNNEQFF
TRBV19,TRBD1,TRBJ1-6,NA,TGTGCCAGTAGTCTTCGAACAGGGGCTACCGCATCACCCCTCCACTTT,CASSLRTGATASPLHF
TRBV9,TRBD2,TRBJ2-1,NA,TGTGCCAGCAGCGCCACCAGCGGGAGTTGGGATGAGCAGTTCTTC,CASSATSGSWDEQFF
TRBV10-1,NA,TRBJ2-2,few,TGCGCCAGCCGCCGCTATACGAACACCGGGGAGCTGTTTTTT,CASRRYTNTGELFF
TRBV19,NA,TRBJ1-1,NA,TGTGCCAGTAGTGTGACAGGATTGAACACTGAAGCTTTCTTT,CASSVTGLNTEAFF
TRBV9,NA,TRBJ1-5,NA,TGTGCCAGCAGCGTAGGGACAGCCACCGAGCAGCCCCAGCATTTT,CASSVGTATEQPQHF
TRBV19,NA,TRBJ1-2,NA,TGTGCCAGTAGCATTCTCGGGGAGGGGGTCGTGCACTATGGCTACACCTTC,CASSILGEGVVHYGYTF
TRBV28,NA,TRBJ1-5,NA,TGTGCCAGCAGAAGGGAGTTCAATCAGCCCCAGCATTTT,CASRREFNQPQHF
TRBV2,NA,TRBJ2-6,NA,TGTGCCAGCAGTGAAGCGGGACTTCAATCTGGGGCCAACGTCCTGACTTTC,CASSEAGLQSGANVLTF
TRBV7-9,NA,TRBJ1-5,NA,TGTGCCAGCAGCGCCACGCAGGGGTTCGAATGGCAGCCCCAGCATTTT,CASSATQGFEWQPQHF
TRBV12-3/TRBV12-4,NA,TRBJ1-5,NA,TGTGCCAGCAGTTTTTCTACTCATCAGCCCCAGCATTTT,CASSFSTHQPQHF
TRBV19,NA,TRBJ1-2,NA,TGTGCCAGTAGTACAACAGGGAGTAACTATGGCTACACCTTC,CASSTTGSNYGYTF
TRBV6-1,TRBD2,TRBJ2-1,NA,TGTGCCAGCAGTGCATTAGCGGGAGGGACGTACAATGAGCAGTTCTTC,CASSALAGGTYNEQFF
TRBV24-1,TRBD1,TRBJ1-2,NA,TGTGCCACCAGTGATTCCAGGGGGCGAGACTATGGCTACACCTTC,CATSDSRGRDYGYTF
TRBV7-6,NA,TRBJ2-3,NA,TGTGCCAGCAGCTTAGTTCACTCCACAGATACGCAGTATTTT,CASSLVHSTDTQYF
TRBV30,NA,TRBJ1-5,NA,TGTGCCTGGAGTGCTGATGGGGGCCCATATAGCAATCAGCCCCAGCATTTT,CAWSADGGPYSNQPQHF
TRBV7-9,NA,TRBJ1-2,many,TGTGCCAGCAGCAATCCCGGGGGCTACACCTTC,CASSNPGGYTF
TRBV7-2,TRBD2,TRBJ2-3,NA,TGTGCCAGCAGCTTGCAGCCACTAGCGGGGAACACAGATACGCAGTATTTT,CASSLQPLAGNTDTQYF
TRBV10-3,NA,TRBJ2-7,NA,TGTGCCATAAATCCCGACAGGTTGGCTGTCTACGAGCAGTACTTC,CAINPDRLAVYEQYF
TRBV5-1,NA,TRBJ1-2,NA,TGCGCCAGCAGCTTGGCCCGTGGGGCGTCCTATGGCTACACCTTC,CASSLARGASYGYTF
TRBV5-5,TRBD2,TRBJ2-1,NA,TGTGCCAGCAGCTTGGAACTACCGGGACTAGCGGGGATCAATGAGCAGTTCTTC,CASSLELPGLAGINEQFF
TRBV28,TRBD2,TRBJ2-5,NA,TGTGCCAGCAGTTTCTGGGCTAGCGGCCAAGAGACCCAGTACTTC,CASSFWASGQETQYF
TRBV7-9,NA,TRBJ1-3,NA,TGTGCCAGCAGCCCAGGCTCTCGGTGGAACACCATATATTTT,CASSPGSRWNTIYF
TRBV9,NA,TRBJ1-2,NA,TGTGCCAGCAGCGCCGCCGGCGGCGGCTACACCTTC,CASSAAGGGYTF
TRBV24-1,NA,TRBJ1-6,NA,TGTGCCACCAGTGAAAATGCCCTCGGGTCACCCCTCCACTTT,CATSENALGSPLHF
TRBV10-3,NA,TRBJ1-1,few,TGTGCCATCAGTGGGGCCACTGAAGCTTTCTTT,CAISGATEAFF
TRBV6-5,NA,TRBJ1-5,NA,TGTGCCAGCAGTCGAGCCGGCGGCCTCAATCAGCCCCAGCATTTT,CASSRAGGLNQPQHF
TRBV18,TRBD1,TRBJ1-4,NA,TGTGCCAGCTCGGAAAGGACAGGGATAAAGGAAAAACTGTTTTTT,CASSERTGIKEKLFF
TRBV5-1,TRBD1,TRBJ2-1,NA,TGCGCCAGCAGCTTGGTGGGACAGCCATACAATGAGCAGTTCTTC,CASSLVGQPYNEQFF
TRBV30,NA,TRBJ1-6,once,TGTGCCTGGAGTGGCGGACAGACTTCCGTACCCTCTAATTCACCCCTCCACTTT,CAWSGGQTSVPSNSPLHF
TRBV7-9,TRBD1,TRBJ1-6,once,TGTGCCAGCAGCTTAGTCGTCACAGGGGACTCACCCCTCCACTTT,CASSLVVTGDSPLHF
TRBV18,TRBD2,TRBJ2-3,NA,TGTGCCAGCTCACCTAATAGCGGGAGTTACGCAGATACGCAGTATTTT,CASSPNSGSYADTQYF
TRBV7-6,TRBD2,TRBJ2-1,NA,TGTGCCAGCAGCCGATCCGGGAGGGGCTCCTACAATGAGCAGTTCTTC,CASSRSGRGSYNEQFF
TRBV3-1/TRBV3-2,NA,TRBJ1-4,NA,TGTGCCAGCAGCCTAAGACAGCAATTGGGGAAACTGTTTTTT,CASSLRQQLGKLFF
TRBV7-9,NA,TRBJ2-7,NA,TGTGCCAGCAGCTTAGAATCAGGGACATCCTACGAGCAGTACTTC,CASSLESGTSYEQYF
TRBV9,TRBD2,TRBJ2-5,NA,TGTGCCAGCAGCGTAGGGAGCGGGAGGACATTAGAGACCCAGTACTTC,CASSVGSGRTLETQYF
TRBV19,NA,TRBJ2-1,NA,TGTGCCAGTAGTATCAGGGTTAATGAGCAGTTCTTC,CASSIRVNEQFF
TRBV2,NA,TRBJ1-1,NA,TGTGCCAGCAGTGAACCCCCGGTGAACACTGAAGCTTTCTTT,CASSEPPVNTEAFF
TRBV28,TRBD2,TRBJ2-7,NA,TGTGCCAGCAGTTTGCCCGGGAGGGGGGTCTCCTACGAGCAGTACTTC,CASSLPGRGVSYEQYF
TRBV9,NA,TRBJ2-2,NA,TGTGCCAGCAGCGTAGCGGGAATCGCCGGGGAGCTGTTTTTT,CASSVAGIAGELFF